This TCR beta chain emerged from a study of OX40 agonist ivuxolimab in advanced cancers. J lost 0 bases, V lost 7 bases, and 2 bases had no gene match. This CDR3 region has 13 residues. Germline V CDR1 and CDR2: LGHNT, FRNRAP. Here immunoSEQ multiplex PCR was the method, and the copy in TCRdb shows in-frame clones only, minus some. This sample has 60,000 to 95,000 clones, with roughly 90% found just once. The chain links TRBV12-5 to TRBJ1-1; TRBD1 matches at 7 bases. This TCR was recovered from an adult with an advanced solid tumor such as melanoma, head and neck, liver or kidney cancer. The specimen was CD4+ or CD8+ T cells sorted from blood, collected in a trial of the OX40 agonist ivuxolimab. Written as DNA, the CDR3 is TGTGCTAGTGTGGGACAGATGAACACTGAAGCTTTCTTT. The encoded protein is CASVGQMNTEAFF.